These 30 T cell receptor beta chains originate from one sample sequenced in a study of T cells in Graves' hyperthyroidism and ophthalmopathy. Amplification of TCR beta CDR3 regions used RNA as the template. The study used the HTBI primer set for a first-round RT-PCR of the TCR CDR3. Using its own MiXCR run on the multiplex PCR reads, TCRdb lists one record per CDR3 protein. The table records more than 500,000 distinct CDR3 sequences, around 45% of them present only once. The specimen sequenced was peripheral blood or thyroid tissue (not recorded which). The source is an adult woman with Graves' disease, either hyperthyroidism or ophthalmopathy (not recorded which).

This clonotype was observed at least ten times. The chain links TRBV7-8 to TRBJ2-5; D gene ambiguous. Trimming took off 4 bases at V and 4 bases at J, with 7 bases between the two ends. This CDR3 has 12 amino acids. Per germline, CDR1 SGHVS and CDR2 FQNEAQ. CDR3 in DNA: TGTGCCAGCAGCTGGGTACGAGAGACCCAGTACTTC. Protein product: CASSWVRETQYF.

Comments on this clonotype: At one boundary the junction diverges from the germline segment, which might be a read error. CDR3 coding DNA: TGTGCCAGCAGCCAACCACTAGCGGGAGGAGACACCGGGGAGCTGTACTTC. This sequence encodes CASSQPLAGGDTGELYF. This sequence joins TRBV14 and TRBJ2-7; 12 nucleotides agree with TRBD2. This CDR3 is 17 amino acids long. Germline V lookup: CDR1 SGHDN, CDR2 FVKESK.

The CDR3 is CSARWTGADGAFF. The CDR3 coding sequence is TGCAGTGCTAGGTGGACAGGGGCGGATGGAGCTTTCTTT. The chain employs TRBV20-1 and TRBJ1-1; 9 bases match TRBD1. Trimming at V came to 3 bases and at J to 10 bases, leaving 9 bases not matched to a gene. Germline V gene sequence: CDR1 DFQATT, CDR2 SNEGSKA (reference sequence). This CDR3 comprises 13 residues.

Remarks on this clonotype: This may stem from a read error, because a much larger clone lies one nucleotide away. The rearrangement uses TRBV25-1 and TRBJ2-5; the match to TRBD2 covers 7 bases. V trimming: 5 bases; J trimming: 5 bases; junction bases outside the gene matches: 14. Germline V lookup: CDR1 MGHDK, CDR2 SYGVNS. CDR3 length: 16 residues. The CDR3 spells CASSRIGAGADETQYF. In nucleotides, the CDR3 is TGTGCCAGCAGTCGTATAGGGGCGGGAGCTGACGAGACCCAGTACTTC.

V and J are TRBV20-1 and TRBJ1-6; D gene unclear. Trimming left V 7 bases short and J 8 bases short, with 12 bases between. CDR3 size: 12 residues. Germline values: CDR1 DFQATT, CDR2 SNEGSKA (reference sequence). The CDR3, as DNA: TGCAGTGAAGGGAGGGAATATTCACCCCTCCACTTT. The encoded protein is CSEGREYSPLHF.

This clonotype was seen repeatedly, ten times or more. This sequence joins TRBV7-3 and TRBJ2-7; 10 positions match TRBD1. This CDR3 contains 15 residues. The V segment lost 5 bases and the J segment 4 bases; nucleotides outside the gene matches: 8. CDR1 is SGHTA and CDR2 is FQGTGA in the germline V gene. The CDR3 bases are TGTGCCAGCAGCCCCCACGGACAGGGGGGATACGAGCAGTACTTC. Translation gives CASSPHGQGGYEQYF.

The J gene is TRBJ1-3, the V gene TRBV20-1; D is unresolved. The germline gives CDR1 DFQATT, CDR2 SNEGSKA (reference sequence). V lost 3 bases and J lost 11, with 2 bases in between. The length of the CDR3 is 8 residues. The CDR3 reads CSASSIYF. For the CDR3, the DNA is TGCAGTGCTAGCTCCATATATTTT.

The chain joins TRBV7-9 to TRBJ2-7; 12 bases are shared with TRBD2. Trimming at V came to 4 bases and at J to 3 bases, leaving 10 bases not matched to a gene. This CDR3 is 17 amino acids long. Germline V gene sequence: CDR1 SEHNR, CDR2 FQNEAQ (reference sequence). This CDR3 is CASSSNRLAGAIYEQYF. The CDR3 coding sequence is TGTGCCAGCAGCTCAAACCGACTAGCGGGAGCAATCTACGAGCAGTACTTC. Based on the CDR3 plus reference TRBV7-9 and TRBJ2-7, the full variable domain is DTGVSQNPRHKITKRGQNVTFRCDPISEHNRLYWYRQTLGQGPEFLTYFQNEAQLEKSRLLSDRFSAERPKGSFSTLEIQRTEQGDSAMYLCASSSNRLAGAIYEQYFGPGTRLTVT.

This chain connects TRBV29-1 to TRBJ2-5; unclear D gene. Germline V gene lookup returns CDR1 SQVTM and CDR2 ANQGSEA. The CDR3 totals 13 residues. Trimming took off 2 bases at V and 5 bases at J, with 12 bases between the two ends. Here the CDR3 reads CSVEYGGWETQYF. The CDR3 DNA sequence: TGCAGCGTTGAATATGGTGGATGGGAGACCCAGTACTTC.

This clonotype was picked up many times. The CDR3 loop is CSGGHSNEKLFF. The CDR3 nucleotides read TGCAGCGGGGGACATTCTAATGAAAAACTGTTTTTT. This chain uses TRBV29-1 with TRBJ1-4; D is possibly TRBD1 (6 bases). V lost 7 bases and J 3 bases, leaving 9 bases between the germline ends. The CDR3 consists of 12 residues. CDR1 and CDR2 from the germline V gene are SQVTM and ANQGSEA.

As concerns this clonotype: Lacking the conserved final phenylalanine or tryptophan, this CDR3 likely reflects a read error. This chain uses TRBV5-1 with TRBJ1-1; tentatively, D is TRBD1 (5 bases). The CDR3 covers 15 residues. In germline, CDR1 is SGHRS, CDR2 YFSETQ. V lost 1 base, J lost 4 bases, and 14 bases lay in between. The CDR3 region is CASSLMQGEFTEAFL. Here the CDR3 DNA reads TGCGCCAGCAGCTTGATGCAGGGCGAGTTCACTGAAGCTTTCCTT.

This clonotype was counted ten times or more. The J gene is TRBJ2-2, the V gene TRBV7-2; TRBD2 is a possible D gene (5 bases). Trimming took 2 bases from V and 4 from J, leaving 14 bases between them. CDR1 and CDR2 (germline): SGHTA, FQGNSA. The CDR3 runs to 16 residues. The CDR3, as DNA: TGTGCCAGCAGCTTAAAATGGAGGCAGACCACCGGGGAGCTGTTTTTT. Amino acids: CASSLKWRQTTGELFF.

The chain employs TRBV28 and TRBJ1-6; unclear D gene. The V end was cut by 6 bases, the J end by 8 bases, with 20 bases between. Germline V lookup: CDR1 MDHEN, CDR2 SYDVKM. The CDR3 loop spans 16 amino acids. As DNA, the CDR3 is TGTGCCAGCAGAGTGGCCCGACGAGGGATTCATTCACCCCTCCACTTT. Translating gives CASRVARRGIHSPLHF. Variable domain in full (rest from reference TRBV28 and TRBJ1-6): DVKVTQSSRYLVKRTGEKVFLECVQDMDHENMFWYRQDPGLGLRLIYFSYDVKMKEKGDIPEGYSVSREKKERFSLILESASTNQTSMYLCASRVARRGIHSPLHFGNGTRLTVT.

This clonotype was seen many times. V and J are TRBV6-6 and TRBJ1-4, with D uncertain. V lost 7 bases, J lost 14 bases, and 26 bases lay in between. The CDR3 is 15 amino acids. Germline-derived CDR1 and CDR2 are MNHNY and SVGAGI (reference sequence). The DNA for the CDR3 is TGTGCCAGCACACCTCAAAGTAATACTCTAAAAGGGCTGTTTTTT. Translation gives CASTPQSNTLKGLFF.

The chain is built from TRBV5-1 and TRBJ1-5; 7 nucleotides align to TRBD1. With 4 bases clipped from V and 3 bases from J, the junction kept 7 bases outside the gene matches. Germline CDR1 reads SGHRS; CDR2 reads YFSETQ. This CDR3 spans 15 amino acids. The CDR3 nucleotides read TGCGCCAGCAGCACAGACGGACAGGTCAATCAGCCCCAGCATTTT. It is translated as CASSTDGQVNQPQHF.

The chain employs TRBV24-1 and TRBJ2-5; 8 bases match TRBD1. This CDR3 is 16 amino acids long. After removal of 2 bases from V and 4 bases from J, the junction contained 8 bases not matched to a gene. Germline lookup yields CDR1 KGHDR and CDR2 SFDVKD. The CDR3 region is CATSDSSGGFGETQYF. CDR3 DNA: TGTGCCACCAGTGATTCTTCAGGGGGCTTTGGAGAGACCCAGTACTTC.

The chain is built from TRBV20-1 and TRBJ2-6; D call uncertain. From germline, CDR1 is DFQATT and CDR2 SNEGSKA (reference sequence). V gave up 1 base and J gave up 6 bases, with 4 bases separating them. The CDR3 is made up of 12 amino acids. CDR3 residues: CSARAPANVLTF. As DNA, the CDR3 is TGCAGTGCTAGAGCCCCGGCCAACGTCCTGACTTTC.

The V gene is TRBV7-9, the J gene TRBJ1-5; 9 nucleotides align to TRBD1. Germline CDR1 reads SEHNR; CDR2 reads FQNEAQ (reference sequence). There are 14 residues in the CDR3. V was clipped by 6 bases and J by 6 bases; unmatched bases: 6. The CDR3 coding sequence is TGTGCCAGCAGGTCTGGGACAGGGAGTCAGCCCCAGCATTTT. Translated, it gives CASRSGTGSQPQHF.

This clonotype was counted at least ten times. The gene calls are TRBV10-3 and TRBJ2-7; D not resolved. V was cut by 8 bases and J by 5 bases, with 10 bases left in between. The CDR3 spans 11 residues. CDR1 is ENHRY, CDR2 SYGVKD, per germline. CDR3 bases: TGTGCCATCTGTGGTGGAGACGAGCAGTACTTC. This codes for CAICGGDEQYF.

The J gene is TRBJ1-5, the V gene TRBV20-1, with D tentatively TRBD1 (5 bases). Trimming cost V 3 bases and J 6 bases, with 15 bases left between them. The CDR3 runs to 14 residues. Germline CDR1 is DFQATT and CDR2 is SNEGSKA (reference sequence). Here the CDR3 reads CSASSGQGGQPQHF. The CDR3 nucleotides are TGCAGTGCTAGTTCGGGGCAGGGCGGTCAGCCCCAGCATTTT.

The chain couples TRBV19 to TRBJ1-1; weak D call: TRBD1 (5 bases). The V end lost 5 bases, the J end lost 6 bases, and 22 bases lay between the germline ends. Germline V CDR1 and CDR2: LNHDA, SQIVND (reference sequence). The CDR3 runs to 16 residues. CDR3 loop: CASSSSPQGGRSEAFF. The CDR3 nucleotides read TGTGCCAGTAGTTCCAGCCCCCAGGGAGGGCGATCTGAAGCTTTCTTT.

CDR3 region: CSVRSWGRGRDSYEQYF. The CDR3 nucleotides are TGCAGCGTCAGGTCATGGGGTAGGGGTCGAGACTCCTACGAGCAGTACTTC. This chain links TRBV29-1 with TRBJ2-7; weak D call: TRBD1 (5 bases). Trimming took 6 bases from V and 0 from J, leaving 24 bases between them. CDR1 is SQVTM, CDR2 ANQGSEA, per germline. This CDR3 contains 17 residues.

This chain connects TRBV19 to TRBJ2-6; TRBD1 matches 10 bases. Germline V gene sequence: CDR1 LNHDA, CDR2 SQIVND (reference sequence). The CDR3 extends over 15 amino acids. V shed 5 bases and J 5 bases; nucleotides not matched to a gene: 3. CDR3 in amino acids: CASSDRGLRANVLTF. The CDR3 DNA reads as TGTGCCAGTAGTGACAGGGGGCTTAGGGCCAACGTCCTGACTTTC. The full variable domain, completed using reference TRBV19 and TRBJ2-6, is DGGITQSPKYLFRKEGQNVTLSCEQNLNHDAMYWYRQDPGQGLRLIYYSQIVNDFQKGDIAEGYSVSREKKESFPLTVTSAQKNPTAFYLCASSDRGLRANVLTFGAGSRLTVL.

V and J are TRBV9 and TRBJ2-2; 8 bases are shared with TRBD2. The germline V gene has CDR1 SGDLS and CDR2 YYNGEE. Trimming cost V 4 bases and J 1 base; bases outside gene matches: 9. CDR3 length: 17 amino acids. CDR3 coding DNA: TGTGCCAGCAGCCCGCGGCGAGCGGGAGTGAACACCGGGGAGCTGTTTTTT. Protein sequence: CASSPRRAGVNTGELFF.

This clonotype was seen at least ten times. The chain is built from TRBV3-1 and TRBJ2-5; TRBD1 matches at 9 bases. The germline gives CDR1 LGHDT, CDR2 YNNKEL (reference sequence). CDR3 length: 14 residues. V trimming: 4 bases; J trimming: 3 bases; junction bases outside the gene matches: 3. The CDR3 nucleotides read TGTGCCAGCAGCCCCCGGGACAGGGAAGAGACCCAGTACTTC. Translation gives CASSPRDREETQYF.

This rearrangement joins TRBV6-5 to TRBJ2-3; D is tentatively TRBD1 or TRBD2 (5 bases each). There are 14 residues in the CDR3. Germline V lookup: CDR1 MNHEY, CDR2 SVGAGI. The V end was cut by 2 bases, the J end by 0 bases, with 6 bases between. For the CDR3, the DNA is TGTGCCAGCAGTTACGGGGACAGCACAGATACGCAGTATTTT. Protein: CASSYGDSTDTQYF.

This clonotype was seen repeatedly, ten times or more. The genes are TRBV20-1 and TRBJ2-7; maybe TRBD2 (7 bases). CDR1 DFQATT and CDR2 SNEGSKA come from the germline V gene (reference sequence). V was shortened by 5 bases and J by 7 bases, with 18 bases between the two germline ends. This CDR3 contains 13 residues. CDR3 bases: TGCAGTGCTGAGGGGGGGGCGATCGTTGAGCAGTACTTC. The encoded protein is CSAEGGAIVEQYF.

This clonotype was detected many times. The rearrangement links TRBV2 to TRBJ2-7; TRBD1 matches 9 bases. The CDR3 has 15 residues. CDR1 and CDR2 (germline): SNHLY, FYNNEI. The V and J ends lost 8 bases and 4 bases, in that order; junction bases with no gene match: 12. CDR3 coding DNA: TGTGCCAGCGGGACTACCGGGACAGGGAAATACGAGCAGTACTTC. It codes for CASGTTGTGKYEQYF.

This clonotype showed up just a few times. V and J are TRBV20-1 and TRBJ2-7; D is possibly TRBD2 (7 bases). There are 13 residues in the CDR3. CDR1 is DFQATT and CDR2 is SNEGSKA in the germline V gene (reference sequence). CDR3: CSFSRGGSTEQYF. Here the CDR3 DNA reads TGCAGCTTCTCTAGGGGGGGGTCTACGGAGCAGTACTTC.

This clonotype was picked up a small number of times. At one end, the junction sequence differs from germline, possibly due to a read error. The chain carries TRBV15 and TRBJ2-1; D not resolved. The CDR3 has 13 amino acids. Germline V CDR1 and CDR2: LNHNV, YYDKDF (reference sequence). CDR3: CAASSLDVYEQFF. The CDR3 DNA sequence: TGTGCCGCCAGCAGCTTAGATGTCTATGAGCAGTTCTTC.